These T cell receptor beta chains were read from a single sample in a study of T cell responses to AZD1222 COVID-19 vaccine. Only in-frame clones appear in the TCRdb table, and some are missing; sequencing was by immunoSEQ multiplex PCR. The sample has some 170,000 clones, around 89% seen once. The source material was peripheral blood, sampled 28 days after the second AZD1222 dose. The source is an adult who received the AZD1222 COVID-19 vaccine. The CDR3 runs from the conserved cysteine through the conserved F or W. The D gene is left open where the match is weak. Size is omitted from some rows. Given values are once, few, many or a class for expanded clones.

V	J	size	D	CDR3	DNA
TRBV19	TRBJ2-6	-	-	CASRETWGSLNSGANVLTF	TGTGCCAGCCGGGAGACATGGGGCAGTTTAAACTCTGGGGCCAACGTCCTGACTTTC
TRBV5-8	TRBJ1-5	-	TRBD1	CASSLADRGEISNQPQHF	TGTGCCAGCAGCTTGGCGGACAGGGGCGAAATTAGCAATCAGCCCCAGCATTTT
TRBV30	TRBJ1-2	-	-	CAWSVRGGPGTF	TGTGCCTGGAGTGTTAGGGGGGGACCCGGAACCTTC
TRBV20-1	TRBJ1-2	-	-	CSATGSYGYTF	TGCAGTGCTACAGGGTCGTATGGCTACACCTTC
TRBV9	TRBJ2-1	-	-	CASSVAFGGINEQFF	TGTGCCAGCAGCGTAGCTTTTGGAGGCATCAATGAGCAGTTCTTC
TRBV3-1/TRBV3-2	TRBJ2-7	-	TRBD2	CASSFSGLAGEYEQYF	TGTGCCAGCTCTTTTTCGGGACTAGCGGGGGAATACGAGCAGTACTTC
TRBV30	TRBJ1-2	-	-	CAWSVDTRSRGYTF	TGTGCCTGGAGTGTCGACACCCGAAGTAGGGGCTACACCTTC
TRBV5-1	TRBJ1-3	-	-	CASSLGDSSGNTIYF	TGCGCCAGCAGCTTGGGTGACAGCTCTGGAAACACCATATATTTT
TRBV3-1/TRBV3-2	TRBJ1-1	-	-	CASSHPRDTEAFF	TGTGCCAGCAGCCATCCCCGGGACACTGAAGCTTTCTTT
TRBV2	TRBJ1-5	-	-	CASSGYGLGNNQPQHF	TGTGCCAGCAGTGGATACGGTCTCGGGAACAATCAGCCCCAGCATTTT
TRBV27	TRBJ1-5	once	-	CASSAVGVQPQHF	TGTGCCAGCAGTGCGGTGGGGGTTCAGCCCCAGCATTTT
TRBV9	TRBJ2-5	-	TRBD2	CASSATSGGAWETQYF	TGTGCCAGCAGCGCAACTAGCGGGGGGGCCTGGGAGACCCAGTACTTC
TRBV5-1	TRBJ2-1	once	TRBD1	CASSLLLDREMNEQFF	TGCGCCAGCAGCTTGTTGCTTGACAGGGAGATGAATGAGCAGTTCTTC
TRBV3-1/TRBV3-2	TRBJ1-1	-	-	CASSQVPGRWTEAFF	TGTGCCAGCAGCCAAGTGCCCGGCAGGTGGACTGAAGCTTTCTTT
TRBV19	TRBJ2-5	-	-	CASSIRGALQETQYF	TGTGCCAGTAGTATACGGGGGGCCCTCCAAGAGACCCAGTACTTC
TRBV19	TRBJ2-1	once	-	CATRGSNYNEQFF	TGTGCCACCCGGGGCAGTAACTACAATGAGCAGTTCTTC
TRBV6-5	TRBJ1-6	few	TRBD1	CASSFRGESPLHF	TGTGCCAGCAGTTTCAGGGGGGAGTCACCCCTCCACTTT
TRBV3-1/TRBV3-2	TRBJ1-6	-	-	CASSQGRSLGSPLHF	TGTGCCAGCAGCCAAGGGAGATCGTTGGGTTCACCCCTCCACTTT
TRBV20-1	TRBJ2-5	-	-	CSASGETQYF	TGCAGTGCTTCCGGAGAGACCCAGTACTTC
TRBV6-6	TRBJ2-2	-	TRBD2	CASLGRDRTNTGELFF	TGTGCCAGCTTGGGGAGGGACCGCACGAACACCGGGGAGCTGTTTTTT
TRBV5-1	TRBJ1-4	-	TRBD1	CASSSRGTGGEKLFF	TGCGCCAGCAGCTCCCGGGGGACAGGGGGTGAAAAACTGTTTTTT
TRBV2	TRBJ2-7	-	-	CASSGDRHSYEQYF	TGTGCCAGCAGTGGGGACCGCCACTCCTACGAGCAGTACTTC
TRBV20-1	TRBJ2-7	-	-	CSASDHSYEQYF	TGCAGTGCTAGTGATCATTCCTACGAGCAGTACTTC
TRBV30	TRBJ2-7	-	-	CAWKEGSYEQYF	TGTGCCTGGAAGGAGGGATCCTACGAGCAGTACTTC
TRBV7-2	TRBJ2-3	-	-	CASSLEGGRTDTQYF	TGTGCCAGCAGCTTAGAGGGGGGCCGCACAGATACGCAGTATTTT
TRBV5-5	TRBJ1-4	-	-	CASSLEGTNEKLFF	TGTGCCAGCAGCTTGGAAGGAACTAATGAAAAACTGTTTTTT
TRBV5-4	TRBJ2-2	once	-	CASSPGLNTGELFF	TGTGCCAGCAGCCCCGGACTAAATACCGGGGAGCTGTTTTTT
TRBV6-2/TRBV6-3	TRBJ2-1	-	-	CASSNTTRGTSYNEQFF	TGTGCCAGCAGTAACACGACTCGGGGGACCTCCTACAATGAGCAGTTCTTC
TRBV3-1/TRBV3-2	TRBJ2-2	-	-	CASSQIANTGELFF	TGTGCCAGCAGCCAGATCGCGAACACCGGGGAGCTGTTTTTT
TRBV12-3/TRBV12-4	TRBJ1-5	-	-	CASSWRGGQPQHF	TGTGCCAGCAGTTGGAGAGGGGGACAGCCCCAGCATTTT
TRBV6-2/TRBV6-3	TRBJ1-4	-	-	CASSSRSHSANEKLFF	TGTGCCAGCAGTTCCAGGAGTCATTCGGCTAATGAAAAACTGTTTTTT
TRBV7-9	TRBJ2-2	-	-	CASSPLTGLYANTGELFF	TGTGCCAGCAGCCCCCTGACAGGTCTTTACGCGAACACCGGGGAGCTGTTTTTT
TRBV7-8	TRBJ1-1	-	-	CASSLGFSTEAFF	TGTGCCAGCAGCTTAGGGTTTAGCACTGAAGCTTTCTTT
TRBV19	TRBJ1-2	-	-	CASTPSRGRPNYGYTF	TGTGCCAGTACCCCTTCCCGGGGCAGGCCAAACTATGGCTACACCTTC
TRBV5-1	TRBJ2-7	-	TRBD1	CASSLGRRDRASYEQYF	TGCGCCAGCAGCTTGGGGAGGCGGGACAGGGCCTCCTACGAGCAGTACTTC
TRBV10-3	TRBJ1-2	-	TRBD1	CAIGRQGARENGYTF	TGTGCCATCGGTAGACAGGGGGCGCGAGAAAATGGCTACACCTTC
TRBV6-5	TRBJ2-7	once	TRBD1	CASALGQGSYEQYF	TGTGCCAGCGCGTTGGGACAGGGGTCCTACGAGCAGTACTTC
TRBV27	TRBJ1-6	-	-	CASSLEGSPLHF	TGTGCCAGCAGTTTAGAGGGTTCACCCCTCCACTTT
TRBV29-1	TRBJ1-1	-	-	CSVVGGRGTTEAFF	TGCAGCGTTGTAGGTGGGAGGGGGACTACTGAAGCTTTCTTT
TRBV30	TRBJ1-5	-	-	CAWSPEPQGVATSDQPQHF	TGTGCCTGGAGTCCTGAGCCCCAGGGTGTGGCGACCTCCGATCAGCCCCAGCATTTT
TRBV7-6	TRBJ2-2	-	-	CASSLGLGDTGELFF	TGTGCCAGCAGCTTAGGGCTCGGGGACACCGGGGAGCTGTTTTTT
TRBV30	TRBJ1-1	-	TRBD1	CAWDTGEGRKAFF	TGTGCCTGGGATACAGGGGAGGGACGGAAAGCTTTCTTT
TRBV5-1	TRBJ1-1	-	TRBD1	CASSAGGQPGTEAFF	TGCGCCAGCAGCGCAGGGGGACAACCAGGCACTGAAGCTTTCTTT
TRBV3-1/TRBV3-2	TRBJ1-2	-	TRBD1	CASSFRQGGLGYTF	TGTGCCAGCAGCTTCAGACAGGGCGGACTTGGCTACACCTTC
TRBV10-1	TRBJ1-3	-	-	CASSPQGLSGNTIYF	TGCGCCAGCAGTCCGCAGGGCCTCTCTGGAAACACCATATATTTT
TRBV30	TRBJ2-7	-	-	CAWSVEVKGIWGQYF	TGTGCCTGGAGTGTAGAAGTAAAAGGGATTTGGGGGCAGTACTTC
TRBV15	TRBJ2-7	-	-	CATSRDPVRQSYEQYF	TGTGCCACCAGCAGAGATCCGGTCCGGCAATCTTACGAGCAGTACTTC
TRBV14	TRBJ2-5	-	TRBD2	CASSQDSGGQETQYF	TGTGCCAGCAGCCAAGATAGCGGGGGTCAAGAGACCCAGTACTTC
TRBV3-1/TRBV3-2	TRBJ2-2	-	TRBD2	CASSQKRGSTGELFF	TGTGCCAGCAGCCAAAAGCGGGGGAGCACCGGGGAGCTGTTTTTT
TRBV6-2/TRBV6-3	TRBJ2-2	-	-	CASSYGGYTGELFF	TGTGCCAGCAGTTACGGGGGATACACCGGGGAGCTGTTTTTT
TRBV3-1/TRBV3-2	TRBJ1-6	-	-	CASSQAGSGSPLHF	TGTGCCAGCAGCCAGGCAGGGTCGGGTTCACCCCTCCACTTT
TRBV24-1	TRBJ2-2	-	-	CATSGLPNTGELFF	TGTGCCACCTCGGGACTTCCGAACACCGGGGAGCTGTTTTTT
TRBV14	TRBJ2-7	-	TRBD1	CASSSNRGTGTYEQYF	TGTGCCAGCAGCTCCAATCGCGGGACAGGGACCTACGAGCAGTACTTC